This TCR beta chain was found in a study of technical replicates of blood from several donors. This clone was found once. Clones were sequenced by immunoSEQ multiplex PCR, and TCRdb holds only the in-frame ones, with some missing. The sample has tens of thousands of clones, 91% seen once. This CDR3 is 14 amino acids long. Trimming removed 4 bases from V and 2 bases from J, with 12 bases in between. Germline V gene lookup returns CDR1 SGHVS and CDR2 FQNEAQ. The rearrangement uses TRBV7-8 and TRBJ2-7, with TRBD1 as a possible D gene (5 bases). The sample consisted of PBMCs. The receptor comes from a human donor in good health. Some clones in this sample may be carry-over from other donors' samples. CDR3 in DNA: TGTGCCAGCAGCTCGCCTCAGGGAACCTACGAGCAGTACTTC. Protein: CASSSPQGTYEQYF.